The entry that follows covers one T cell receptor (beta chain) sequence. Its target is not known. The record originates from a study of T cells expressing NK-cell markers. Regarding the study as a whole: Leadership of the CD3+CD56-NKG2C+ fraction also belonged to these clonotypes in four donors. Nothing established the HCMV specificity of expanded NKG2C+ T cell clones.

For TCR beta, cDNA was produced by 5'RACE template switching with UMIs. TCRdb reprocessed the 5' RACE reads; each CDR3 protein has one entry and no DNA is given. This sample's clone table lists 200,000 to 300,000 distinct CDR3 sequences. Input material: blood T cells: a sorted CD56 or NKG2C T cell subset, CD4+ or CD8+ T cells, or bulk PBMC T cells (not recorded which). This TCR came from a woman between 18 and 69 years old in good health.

The CDR3 loop is CSALGQGDYGYTF. V gene TRBV29-1 combines with J gene TRBJ1-2; TCRdb gives TRBD1 as the D gene, but with no DNA this cannot be confirmed. The CDR3 extends over 13 amino acids. CDR1 and CDR2 (germline): SQVTM, ANQGSEA.